Sequencing of this T cell receptor beta chain was carried out in a study of T cell responses to AZD1222 COVID-19 vaccine. Study outcomes and limitations: Seropositive AZD1222 recipients at baseline numbered only 5 or 6. Scientists sampled the repertoires only once the peak T cell response had passed.

Analyses pooled second doses at about 4 or about 12 weeks. Germline V gene sequence: CDR1 LGHNA, CDR2 YNFKEQ. V was shortened by 0 bases and J by 2 bases, with 15 bases between the two germline ends. The CDR3 loop spans 17 amino acids. Using immunoSEQ multiplex PCR, the repertoire was profiled, and TCRdb retains in-frame clones only, with some absent. The repertoire holds 70,000 to 95,000 clones, roughly 90% seen once, with less than 9% in the top ten. A single count supports this clone. Its specificity is not known. The same CDR3 arises from other DNA sequences in this sample as well. The input for sequencing was peripheral blood, taken 28 days after the second AZD1222 dose. The chain links TRBV4-2 to TRBJ2-3; no clear D. The source is an adult who received the AZD1222 COVID-19 vaccine. CDR3 coding DNA: TGTGCCAGCAGCCAAGATTCGCCTAGTGGGTCCACAGATACGCAGTATTTT. This encodes CASSQDSPSGSTDTQYF.